This TCR beta chain was sequenced during a study of cytomegalovirus exposure and HLA in healthy donors. Overall study findings and caveats: According to the study, 150 to 200 TCR beta chains were cytomegalovirus-associated.

The CDR3 sequence is 15 residues long. Germline CDR1 reads MGHRA; CDR2 reads YSYEKL. V lost 1 base and J lost 11; bases outside the gene matches: 8. As concerns this clone: The antigen remains undetermined.

PCR was performed using 60 Vbeta and 13 Jbeta primers. The repertoire was sequenced with immunoSEQ multiplex PCR; TCRdb's copy has only in-frame clones and lacks some. Altogether approximately 81,000 clones are present, 60% to 80% being singletons, with the ten largest covering 6.2%. This rearrangement joins TRBV4-1 to TRBJ2-5; TRBD2 matches 12 bases. The clonotype originates from a woman between 50 and 59 years old in good health and CMV-seropositive. Sequenced sample: PBMCs. CDR3 sequence reads: CASSQVTSGRGEQYF. CDR3 DNA sequence: TGCGCCAGCAGCCAAGTGACTAGCGGGAGAGGGGAGCAGTACTTC.